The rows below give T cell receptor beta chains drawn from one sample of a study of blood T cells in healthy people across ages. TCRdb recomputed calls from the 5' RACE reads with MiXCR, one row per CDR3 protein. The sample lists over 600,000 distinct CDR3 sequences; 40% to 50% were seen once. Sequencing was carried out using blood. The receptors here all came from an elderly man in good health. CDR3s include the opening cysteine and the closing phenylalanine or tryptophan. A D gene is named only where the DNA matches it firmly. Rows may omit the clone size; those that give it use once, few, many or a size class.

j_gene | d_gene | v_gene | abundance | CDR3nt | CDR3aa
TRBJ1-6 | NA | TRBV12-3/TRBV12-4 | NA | TGTGCCAGCAGTTTCGGAGGTCGGAATTCACCCCTCCACTTT | CASSFGGRNSPLHF
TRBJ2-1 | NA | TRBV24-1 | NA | TGTGCCACCAGTGCGGGCGGAAGCTCCTACAATGAGCAGTTCTTC | CATSAGGSSYNEQFF
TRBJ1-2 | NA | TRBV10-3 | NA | TGTGCCATCAGTGAGTCTGAGACAGGAGACAGCTATGGCTACACCTTC | CAISESETGDSYGYTF
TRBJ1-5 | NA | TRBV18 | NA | TGTGCCAGCTCCTCAGAGGACATTAGCAATCAGCCCCAGCATTTT | CASSSEDISNQPQHF
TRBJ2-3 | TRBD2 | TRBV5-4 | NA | TGTGCCAGCAGCTTGGGACTAGCGGGTGGTACGCAGTATTTT | CASSLGLAGGTQYF
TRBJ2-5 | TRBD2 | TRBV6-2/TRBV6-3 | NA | TGTGCCAGCACCCGGGGCTTGGGCCCGACTAGCGGGTACCTCAATGAGCAGTACTTC | CASTRGLGPTSGYLNEQYF
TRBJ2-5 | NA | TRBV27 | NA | TGTGCCAGCAGTTTATCGCCGATTGAGGGAAAAGAGACCCAGTACTTC | CASSLSPIEGKETQYF
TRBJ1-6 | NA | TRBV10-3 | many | TGTGCCATCAGTATGGCTATAGATTCACCCCTCCACTTT | CAISMAIDSPLHF
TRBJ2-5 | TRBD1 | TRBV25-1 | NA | TGTGCCAGCAGAAACAGGGGGCCAGAGACCCAGTACTTC | CASRNRGPETQYF
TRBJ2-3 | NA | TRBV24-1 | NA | TGTGCCACCAGTGCCGCGGAGAGAGGCACAGATACGCAGTATTTT | CATSAAERGTDTQYF
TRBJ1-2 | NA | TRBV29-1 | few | TGCAGCGTGGGACGGAGTACCTATGGCTACACCTTC | CSVGRSTYGYTF
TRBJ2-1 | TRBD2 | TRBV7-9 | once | TGTGCCAGCAGCCCAGGCGGCGGACTAGCGGGAGTTGGAGAGACCCAGTTCTTC | CASSPGGGLAGVGETQFF
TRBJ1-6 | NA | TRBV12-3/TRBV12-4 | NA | TGTGCCAGCAGTTTCTTCGGCGGATCCTATAATTCACCCCTCCACTTT | CASSFFGGSYNSPLHF
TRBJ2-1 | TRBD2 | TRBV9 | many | TGTGCCAGCAGCGGAAGAATAGCGGGGGGCTCCTTGGATGAGCAGTTCTTC | CASSGRIAGGSLDEQFF
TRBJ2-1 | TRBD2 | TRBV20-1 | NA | TGCAGTGCTAGCGGGACTAGCGGGAGCTACGAGCAGTTCTTC | CSASGTSGSYEQFF
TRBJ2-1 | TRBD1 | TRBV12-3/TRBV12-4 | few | TGTGCCAGCAGGCGGACAGGGAACAATGAGCAGTTCTTC | CASRRTGNNEQFF
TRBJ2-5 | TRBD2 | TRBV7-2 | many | TGTGCCAGCAGCTTAGCGTCGACGGGGGGGCAGGAGACCCAGTACTTC | CASSLASTGGQETQYF
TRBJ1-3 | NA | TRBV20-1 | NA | TGCAGTGCTACCAGGGGAGGGGACGGAAACACCATATATTTT | CSATRGGDGNTIYF
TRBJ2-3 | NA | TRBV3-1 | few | TGTGCCAGCAGCCGAGCAGGGACATCAGGCACAGATACGCAGTATTTT | CASSRAGTSGTDTQYF
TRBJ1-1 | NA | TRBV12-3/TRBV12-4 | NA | TGTGCCAGCAGCGGGGTTATGACTTCGAGCACTGAAGCTTTCTTT | CASSGVMTSSTEAFF
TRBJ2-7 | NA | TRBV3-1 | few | TGTGCCAGCAGCCAAGTCAGGTTAGGCTACAATGAGCAGTACTTC | CASSQVRLGYNEQYF
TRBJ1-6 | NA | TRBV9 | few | TGTGCCAGCAGCGTAGCGGGGGGTTCACCCCTCCACTTT | CASSVAGGSPLHF
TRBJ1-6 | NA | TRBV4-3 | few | TGCGCCAGCAGCCAAGATGCAGTCGAGGGGGGAAATTCACCCCTCCACTTT | CASSQDAVEGGNSPLHF
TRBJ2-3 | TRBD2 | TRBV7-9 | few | TGTGCCAGCAGCTTTACTAGCGGGGCGACGGATACGCAGTATTTT | CASSFTSGATDTQYF